The 17 T cell receptor beta chains below all came from one sample that was sequenced in a study. Using its own MiXCR run on the 5' RACE reads, TCRdb lists one record per CDR3 protein. In the table there are about 32,000 distinct CDR3 sequences, around 22% of which are singletons. Input material: memory CD4+ T cells sorted from blood. Subset here: memory CD4+ T cells, CD4+CD45RO+CD25-. The receptors were sampled from a female donor with breast cancer.

The chain joins TRBV24-1 to TRBJ2-2; TRBD1 agrees at 8 bases. V trimming: 4 bases; J trimming: 3 bases; junction bases outside the gene matches: 6. Germline values: CDR1 KGHDR, CDR2 SFDVKD. The CDR3 runs 16 residues. The CDR3 loop reads CATSDLMTGDTGELFF. DNA for the CDR3: TGTGCCACCAGTGACCTCATGACAGGGGACACCGGGGAGCTGTTTTTT.

V gene TRBV7-3 combines with J gene TRBJ2-1; TRBD1 might be the D (7 bases). The germline V gene has CDR1 SGHTA and CDR2 FQGTGA. CDR3 length equals 14 residues. The V end lost 2 bases, the J end lost 4 bases, and 9 bases lay between the germline ends. The CDR3 loop reads CASSLQGGYNEQFF. The DNA for the CDR3 is TGTGCCAGCAGCTTACAGGGGGGATACAATGAGCAGTTCTTC.

V gene TRBV6-5 combines with J gene TRBJ1-6; 7 bases agree with TRBD1. The CDR3 sequence is 20 residues long. Germline V gene sequence: CDR1 MNHEY, CDR2 SVGAGI. Germline trimming cut 5 bases from V and 5 bases from J; bases unmatched to any gene: 21. The CDR3 coding sequence is TGTGCCAGCAGTCCCCAGGGGGGACAGAACCGAAGACAGAATAATTCACCCCTCCACTTT. As protein: CASSPQGGQNRRQNNSPLHF.

This clonotype was observed a few times. The chain is built from TRBV4-1 and TRBJ2-7; 7 nucleotides line up with TRBD1. The CDR3 totals 14 residues. Germline lookup yields CDR1 MGHRA and CDR2 YSYEKL. Trimming cost V 5 bases and J 1 base; bases outside gene matches: 5. DNA of the CDR3: TGCGCCAGCAGCGAAGGGGGCTATTCCTACGAGCAGTACTTC. Amino acids: CASSEGGYSYEQYF.

The chain links TRBV5-1 to TRBJ2-1; 12 nucleotides match TRBD2. CDR1 and CDR2 from the germline V gene are SGHRS and YFSETQ. V dropped 8 bases and J dropped 3; count of bases not matched to a gene: 9. The CDR3 has 16 amino acids. CDR3 protein: CASSNPSGGVYNEQFF. DNA for the CDR3: TGCGCCAGTAGCAACCCTAGCGGGGGGGTCTACAATGAGCAGTTCTTC.

Ten or more counts support this clonotype. This sequence joins TRBV5-1 and TRBJ2-7, with a possible D match to TRBD2 (5 bases). The germline V gene encodes CDR1 SGHRS and CDR2 YFSETQ. CDR3 length equals 15 residues. Trimming removed 0 bases from V and 6 bases from J, with 16 bases in between. DNA of the CDR3: TGCGCCAGCAGCTTGGGAGGGAGAATGTATGGCGAGCAGTACTTC. Its translation is CASSLGGRMYGEQYF.

This clonotype was seen ten or more times. V gene TRBV6-1 combines with J gene TRBJ2-7; D is possibly TRBD1 (6 bases). The V gene lost 6 bases and the J gene lost 3 bases, with 9 bases spanning the gap. The CDR3 runs 12 residues. Germline CDR1 and CDR2: MNHNS and SASEGT. CDR3 protein: CASRKGGYEQYF. The CDR3, as DNA: TGTGCCAGCAGGAAAGGGGGCTACGAGCAGTACTTC.

By frequency in the sample, this clonotype is medium-sized. The genes are TRBV11-1 and TRBJ2-1; TRBD1 matches 10 bases. With 6 bases clipped from V and 5 bases from J, the junction kept 10 bases outside the gene matches. Looked up from germline, CDR1 is SGHAT and CDR2 is FQDESV (reference sequence). CDR3 length equals 16 residues. CDR3 sequence reads: CASSRALGTGDNEQFF. CDR3 nucleotide sequence: TGTGCCAGCAGTCGCGCTTTGGGGACAGGGGACAATGAGCAGTTCTTC.

Concerning this clonotype itself: This could be a read error, since a much larger clone is one nucleotide away. The rearrangement joins TRBV9 to TRBJ1-1; perhaps TRBD1 as D (6 bases). This CDR3 is 15 amino acids long. Germline lookup yields CDR1 SGDLS and CDR2 YYNGEE. With 0 bases removed from V and 3 bases from J, the gap between germline ends came to 12 bases. The DNA for the CDR3 is TGTGCCAGCAGCGTAGTGAGGGGGGCAGACACTGAAGCTTTCTTT. Its translation is CASSVVRGADTEAFF.

The gene calls are TRBV29-1 and TRBJ2-2; unclear D gene. The V gene lost 0 bases and the J gene lost 4 bases, with 9 bases spanning the gap. In germline, CDR1 is SQVTM, CDR2 ANQGSEA. This CDR3 spans 14 amino acids. CDR3 sequence reads: CSVEDVQSTGELFF. DNA for the CDR3: TGCAGCGTTGAAGATGTGCAGAGCACCGGGGAGCTGTTTTTT.

The chain is built from TRBV3-1 and TRBJ1-1; 7 bases fit TRBD1. The CDR3 sequence is 15 residues long. Germline trimming cut 4 bases from V and 2 bases from J; bases unmatched to any gene: 7. CDR1 and CDR2 (germline): LGHDT, YNNKEL (reference sequence). The CDR3 sequence is CASSRAGQTNTEAFF. The CDR3 DNA reads TGTGCCAGCAGCCGAGCGGGACAGACCAACACTGAAGCTTTCTTT.

This clonotype was observed at least ten times. This rearrangement joins TRBV7-2 to TRBJ2-5, with D perhaps assigned TRBD1 or TRBD2 (5 bases each). Trimming took 4 bases from V and 13 from J, leaving 16 bases between them. Germline CDR1 and CDR2: SGHTA and FQGNSA. CDR3 length equals 12 residues. CDR3 sequence (DNA): TGTGCCAGCAGCTGGGTCGGGGCCGCGATGTACTTC. Amino acids: CASSWVGAAMYF.

This clonotype was recorded a few times. The chain recombines TRBV28 with TRBJ2-7; D might be TRBD1 (8 bases). The CDR3 consists of 16 residues. The V and J ends lost 0 bases and 3 bases respectively, with 15 bases between them. Germline-derived CDR1 and CDR2 are MDHEN and SYDVKM. This CDR3 reads CASSLWGGTGLYEQYF. As DNA, the CDR3 is TGTGCCAGCAGTTTATGGGGAGGGACAGGACTCTACGAGCAGTACTTC. The variable domain in full, completed from reference TRBV28 and TRBJ2-7, reads DVKVTQSSRYLVKRTGEKVFLECVQDMDHENMFWYRQDPGLGLRLIYFSYDVKMKEKGDIPEGYSVSREKKERFSLILESASTNQTSMYLCASSLWGGTGLYEQYFGPGTRLTVT.

This clonotype was seen a single time. With a much larger clone just one base away, this may be a read error. The chain uses TRBV7-9 and TRBJ1-4; TRBD1 aligns across 7 bases. This CDR3 spans 14 amino acids. Germline-derived CDR1 and CDR2 are SEHNR and FQNEAQ (reference sequence). CDR3: CTSSRTGTNEKLFF. CDR3 nucleotides: TGTACCAGCAGCCGGACAGGAACTAATGAAAAACTGTTTTTT.

About this clonotype: The junction differs from germline at one of its ends, possibly a read error. The J gene is TRBJ2-3, the V gene TRBV5-6, with D uncertain. This CDR3 contains 13 residues. Per the germline V gene, CDR1 is SGHDT and CDR2 is YYEEEE. CDR3 DNA sequence: TGTGCCAGCAGCTTGTGGAAAACAGATACGCAGTATTTC. Its protein is CASSLWKTDTQYF.

Regarding this clonotype: A clone one base away is much larger, so this may be a read error. J is TRBJ2-1 and V is TRBV4-2; perhaps D is TRBD1 or TRBD2 (5 bases each). Germline-derived CDR1 and CDR2 are LGHNA and YNFKEQ. The CDR3 sequence is 17 residues long. CDR3 bases: TGTACCAGCAGCCGAAAAACCGGGACCAGCTCCTACAATGAGCAGTTCTTC. This translates into CTSSRKTGTSSYNEQFF.

J is TRBJ1-5 and V is TRBV27; D perhaps matches TRBD1 (5 bases). The V gene's germline CDR1 is MNHEY and CDR2 SMNVEV (reference sequence). The CDR3 is 15 amino acids. Trimming shortened V by 2 bases and J by 0 bases, and 8 bases separated the two germline ends. Here the CDR3 reads CASSLGTVSNQPQHF. In DNA form, the CDR3 reads TGTGCCAGCAGTTTAGGGACGGTTAGCAATCAGCCCCAGCATTTT.